The rows below give T cell receptor beta chains drawn from one sample of a study of blood T cell repertoires in COVID-19. TCRdb keeps only in-frame clones here, not all; method: immunoSEQ multiplex PCR. This table has 250,000 or so clones, approximately 80% appearing once. The sequencing input was peripheral blood. The origin of the receptors is a man in his thirties or forties who had recovered from COVID-19. The CDR3 runs from the conserved cysteine through the conserved F or W. Fields, in order: clone size, J gene, V gene, D gene, CDR3 protein, CDR3 DNA. D genes are given only for firm matches. Expanded clones get a size class; other rows say once, few or many, or leave the size out.

clone size: -; J gene: TRBJ2-3; V gene: TRBV19; D gene: TRBD2; CDR3 protein: CASSIAPLAGGGDTQYF; CDR3 DNA: TGTGCCAGTAGTATAGCTCCACTAGCGGGGGGAGGGGATACGCAGTATTTT
clone size: -; J gene: TRBJ2-5; V gene: TRBV29-1; D gene: -; CDR3 protein: CSVGTSGGTQYF; CDR3 DNA: TGCAGCGTGGGGACTTCCGGCGGGACCCAGTACTTC
clone size: -; J gene: TRBJ1-5; V gene: TRBV2; D gene: -; CDR3 protein: CASSLSGMYRQPQHF; CDR3 DNA: TGTGCCAGCAGTTTGTCAGGGATGTATAGGCAGCCCCAGCATTTT
clone size: -; J gene: TRBJ1-6; V gene: TRBV4-1; D gene: TRBD1; CDR3 protein: CASSRPGTGDSPLHF; CDR3 DNA: TGCGCCAGCAGCCGACCCGGGACAGGGGATTCACCCCTCCACTTT
clone size: -; J gene: TRBJ2-1; V gene: TRBV4-1; D gene: -; CDR3 protein: CASSPLLGGLNEQFF; CDR3 DNA: TGCGCCAGCAGCCCTCTTCTGGGGGGGCTTAATGAGCAGTTCTTC
clone size: -; J gene: TRBJ2-5; V gene: TRBV6-5; D gene: TRBD2; CDR3 protein: CASSYSFGGASETQYF; CDR3 DNA: TGTGCCAGCAGTTACTCGTTCGGGGGGGCCTCGGAGACCCAGTACTTC
clone size: once; J gene: TRBJ2-5; V gene: TRBV2; D gene: TRBD1; CDR3 protein: CASRTGTGVAGGETQYF; CDR3 DNA: TGTGCCAGCAGGACCGGGACAGGGGTGGCGGGGGGAGAGACCCAGTACTTC
clone size: -; J gene: TRBJ2-1; V gene: TRBV6-5; D gene: -; CDR3 protein: CASRAGSYNEQFF; CDR3 DNA: TGTGCCAGCAGAGCTGGCTCCTACAATGAGCAGTTCTTC
clone size: once; J gene: TRBJ2-5; V gene: TRBV13; D gene: -; CDR3 protein: CASSLRARETQYF; CDR3 DNA: TGTGCCAGCAGCTTACGTGCGCGGGAGACCCAGTACTTC
clone size: few; J gene: TRBJ2-3; V gene: TRBV11-1; D gene: TRBD1; CDR3 protein: CASSPPGRGRPHTQYF; CDR3 DNA: TGTGCCAGCAGCCCCCCGGGCAGGGGGCGACCACATACGCAGTATTTT
clone size: -; J gene: TRBJ2-5; V gene: TRBV5-1; D gene: TRBD1; CDR3 protein: CASSPGQGSVGETQYF; CDR3 DNA: TGCGCCAGCAGCCCAGGACAGGGGTCGGTCGGCGAGACCCAGTACTTC
clone size: -; J gene: TRBJ2-2; V gene: TRBV4-1; D gene: -; CDR3 protein: CASSRTENANTGELFF; CDR3 DNA: TGCGCCAGCAGCCGGACAGAGAACGCGAACACCGGGGAGCTGTTTTTT
clone size: -; J gene: TRBJ1-2; V gene: TRBV19; D gene: TRBD1; CDR3 protein: CASSAQSGTGYSMVGYTF; CDR3 DNA: TGTGCCAGTAGTGCTCAATCCGGGACAGGTTACTCTATGGTCGGCTACACCTTC
clone size: -; J gene: TRBJ2-5; V gene: TRBV12-5; D gene: TRBD1; CDR3 protein: CASGLAGGDETQYF; CDR3 DNA: TGTGCTAGTGGTTTGGCAGGGGGCGATGAGACCCAGTACTTC
clone size: -; J gene: TRBJ2-5; V gene: TRBV6-2/TRBV6-3; D gene: -; CDR3 protein: CASSQGGRETQYF; CDR3 DNA: TGTGCCAGCAGCCAGGGGGGGCGGGAGACCCAGTACTTC
clone size: once; J gene: TRBJ1-1; V gene: TRBV6-5; D gene: -; CDR3 protein: CASRSYQGFTEAFF; CDR3 DNA: TGTGCCAGCAGATCTTACCAGGGCTTCACTGAAGCTTTCTTT
clone size: -; J gene: TRBJ1-2; V gene: TRBV27; D gene: TRBD1; CDR3 protein: CASSDRGQYGYTF; CDR3 DNA: TGTGCCAGCTCTGACAGGGGGCAATATGGCTACACCTTC
clone size: few; J gene: TRBJ2-2; V gene: TRBV4-1; D gene: TRBD1; CDR3 protein: CASSLRQGRNTGELFF; CDR3 DNA: TGCGCCAGCAGCCTGAGACAGGGTCGGAACACCGGGGAGCTGTTTTTT
clone size: -; J gene: TRBJ1-1; V gene: TRBV12-5; D gene: -; CDR3 protein: CASGLNGRQAFF; CDR3 DNA: TGTGCTAGTGGTTTGAACGGGAGGCAAGCTTTCTTT
clone size: -; J gene: TRBJ1-1; V gene: TRBV6-5; D gene: TRBD1; CDR3 protein: CASSPLTGGTEAFF; CDR3 DNA: TGTGCCAGCAGCCCCTTGACAGGGGGCACTGAAGCTTTCTTT
clone size: -; J gene: TRBJ2-1; V gene: TRBV27; D gene: TRBD2; CDR3 protein: CASSLPGLRRGDEQFF; CDR3 DNA: TGTGCCAGCAGTCTCCCGGGGTTGAGGCGGGGGGATGAGCAGTTCTTC
clone size: -; J gene: TRBJ2-5; V gene: TRBV5-1; D gene: -; CDR3 protein: CASSLPGTFQETQYF; CDR3 DNA: TGCGCCAGCAGCTTGCCGGGGACTTTTCAAGAGACCCAGTACTTC
clone size: -; J gene: TRBJ2-7; V gene: TRBV6-5; D gene: -; CDR3 protein: CASRTGEGSEQYF; CDR3 DNA: TGTGCCAGCAGGACAGGGGAGGGGTCCGAGCAGTACTTC
clone size: few; J gene: TRBJ2-3; V gene: TRBV4-2; D gene: TRBD2; CDR3 protein: CASSQDKRGGPDTQYF; CDR3 DNA: TGTGCCAGCAGCCAAGATAAGCGGGGGGGCCCAGATACGCAGTATTTT
clone size: -; J gene: TRBJ1-5; V gene: TRBV11-2; D gene: TRBD1; CDR3 protein: CASSPGTGASQPQHF; CDR3 DNA: TGTGCCAGCAGCCCCGGGACAGGGGCCAGCCAGCCCCAGCATTTT
clone size: -; J gene: TRBJ1-6; V gene: TRBV18; D gene: -; CDR3 protein: CASSPLNSPLHF; CDR3 DNA: TGTGCCAGCTCACCCTTAAATTCACCCCTCCACTTT
clone size: -; J gene: TRBJ2-4; V gene: TRBV4-1; D gene: -; CDR3 protein: CASSQDRLKKLAKNIQYF; CDR3 DNA: TGCGCCAGCAGCCAAGATCGGTTGAAGAAATTAGCCAAAAACATTCAGTACTTC
clone size: -; J gene: TRBJ2-1; V gene: TRBV18; D gene: TRBD2; CDR3 protein: CASSPPLAGGYEQFF; CDR3 DNA: TGTGCCAGCTCACCACCCCTAGCGGGGGGCTATGAGCAGTTCTTC
clone size: few; J gene: TRBJ2-5; V gene: TRBV3-1/TRBV3-2; D gene: -; CDR3 protein: CASSQDGAGMPTQYF; CDR3 DNA: TGTGCCAGCAGCCAAGATGGAGCAGGGATGCCTACCCAGTACTTC
clone size: -; J gene: TRBJ2-7; V gene: TRBV19; D gene: TRBD2; CDR3 protein: CASSISGKARYEQYF; CDR3 DNA: TGTGCCAGTAGTATAAGCGGGAAGGCTAGGTACGAGCAGTACTTC
clone size: -; J gene: TRBJ1-5; V gene: TRBV7-2; D gene: -; CDR3 protein: CASSFNSGGNQPQHF; CDR3 DNA: TGTGCCAGCAGCTTTAACAGCGGGGGCAATCAGCCCCAGCATTTT
clone size: -; J gene: TRBJ1-5; V gene: TRBV14; D gene: -; CDR3 protein: CASSQDVRQPQHF; CDR3 DNA: TGTGCCAGCAGCCAAGATGTGCGTCAGCCCCAGCATTTT
clone size: -; J gene: TRBJ1-2; V gene: TRBV9; D gene: -; CDR3 protein: CASSVDYRTAPSTF; CDR3 DNA: TGTGCCAGCAGCGTAGATTATCGGACAGCACCTAGTACCTTC
clone size: once; J gene: TRBJ2-2; V gene: TRBV24-1; D gene: TRBD2; CDR3 protein: CATSGPRTSGGATDTGELFF; CDR3 DNA: TGTGCCACCAGTGGCCCTAGGACTAGCGGGGGGGCAACGGACACCGGGGAGCTGTTTTTT
clone size: few; J gene: TRBJ2-3; V gene: TRBV7-8; D gene: TRBD2; CDR3 protein: CASSLEFGAGGPSDTQYF; CDR3 DNA: TGTGCCAGCAGCTTAGAGTTTGGTGCGGGGGGGCCGTCCGATACGCAGTATTTT
clone size: -; J gene: TRBJ1-2; V gene: TRBV21-1; D gene: -; CDR3 protein: CASSPLQGHYGYTF; CDR3 DNA: TGTGCCAGCAGTCCTTTACAGGGGCACTATGGCTACACCTTC
clone size: -; J gene: TRBJ1-4; V gene: TRBV19; D gene: -; CDR3 protein: CASSIITGSNEKLFF; CDR3 DNA: TGTGCCAGTAGTATAATTACAGGTTCTAATGAAAAACTGTTTTTT
clone size: -; J gene: TRBJ1-1; V gene: TRBV7-9; D gene: -; CDR3 protein: CASSNQGSEAFF; CDR3 DNA: TGTGCCAGCAGCAACCAGGGCTCCGAAGCTTTCTTT
clone size: -; J gene: TRBJ1-5; V gene: TRBV14; D gene: -; CDR3 protein: CASSQDRNQPQHF; CDR3 DNA: TGTGCCAGCAGCCAAGATAGAAATCAGCCCCAGCATTTT
clone size: -; J gene: TRBJ2-1; V gene: TRBV15; D gene: -; CDR3 protein: CATSFYAFSRGEQFF; CDR3 DNA: TGTGCCACCAGCTTTTACGCGTTTAGCCGGGGTGAGCAGTTCTTC
clone size: once; J gene: TRBJ1-1; V gene: TRBV4-1; D gene: -; CDR3 protein: CASSQDRAGAFGTEAFF; CDR3 DNA: TGCGCCAGCAGCCAAGATCGGGCAGGGGCGTTCGGGACTGAAGCTTTCTTT
clone size: -; J gene: TRBJ1-6; V gene: TRBV3-1/TRBV3-2; D gene: -; CDR3 protein: CASSLRGGGASSYNSPLHF; CDR3 DNA: TGTGCCAGCAGCCTCCGCGGGGGAGGGGCTAGCTCCTATAATTCACCCCTCCACTTT
clone size: -; J gene: TRBJ2-5; V gene: TRBV2; D gene: -; CDR3 protein: CASTMQETQYF; CDR3 DNA: TGTGCCAGCACCATGCAAGAGACCCAGTACTTC
clone size: -; J gene: TRBJ2-1; V gene: TRBV24-1; D gene: -; CDR3 protein: CATRGDQYNEQFF; CDR3 DNA: TGTGCCACCAGGGGCGACCAGTACAATGAGCAGTTCTTC
clone size: -; J gene: TRBJ2-2; V gene: TRBV18; D gene: TRBD1; CDR3 protein: CASSPGQGAFSGELFF; CDR3 DNA: TGTGCCAGCTCACCTGGACAGGGGGCCTTTTCCGGGGAGCTGTTTTTT
clone size: -; J gene: TRBJ2-5; V gene: TRBV7-3; D gene: TRBD2; CDR3 protein: CASSASLAGGSETQYF; CDR3 DNA: TGTGCCAGCAGCGCCAGCCTAGCGGGGGGATCAGAGACCCAGTACTTC
clone size: few; J gene: TRBJ1-5; V gene: TRBV5-1; D gene: -; CDR3 protein: CASSLAGNQPQHF; CDR3 DNA: TGCGCCAGCAGCTTGGCGGGCAATCAGCCCCAGCATTTT
clone size: -; J gene: TRBJ2-2; V gene: TRBV5-1; D gene: -; CDR3 protein: CASSLFVAGELFF; CDR3 DNA: TGCGCCAGCAGCTTGTTCGTCGCCGGGGAGCTGTTTTTT
clone size: few; J gene: TRBJ1-4; V gene: TRBV10-1; D gene: TRBD1; CDR3 protein: CASSESTGSEKLFF; CDR3 DNA: TGCGCCAGCAGTGAGTCGACAGGGAGTGAAAAACTGTTTTTT
clone size: few; J gene: TRBJ2-7; V gene: TRBV29-1; D gene: TRBD1; CDR3 protein: CSATAEGTGAYGQYF; CDR3 DNA: TGCAGCGCCACGGCGGAGGGGACAGGGGCCTACGGGCAGTACTTC
clone size: few; J gene: TRBJ1-1; V gene: TRBV3-1/TRBV3-2; D gene: -; CDR3 protein: CASSKQGDTEAFF; CDR3 DNA: TGTGCCAGCAGCAAACAGGGCGACACTGAAGCTTTCTTT
clone size: -; J gene: TRBJ2-2; V gene: TRBV12-3/TRBV12-4; D gene: -; CDR3 protein: CASGLQGAGELFF; CDR3 DNA: TGTGCCAGCGGATTACAGGGTGCCGGGGAGCTGTTTTTT
clone size: -; J gene: TRBJ2-2; V gene: TRBV4-1; D gene: -; CDR3 protein: CASSQEETGGNTGELFF; CDR3 DNA: TGCGCCAGCAGCCAAGAAGAGACGGGGGGCAACACCGGGGAGCTGTTTTTT
clone size: -; J gene: TRBJ1-3; V gene: TRBV10-3; D gene: -; CDR3 protein: CAISDPRSRSGNTIYF; CDR3 DNA: TGTGCCATCAGTGATCCCCGGTCTCGCTCTGGAAACACCATATATTTT